This T cell receptor (beta chain) derives from a study of blood T cell repertoires in COVID-19. Study background: Acute and convalescent COVID-19 samples came from the United States, Italy and Spain. Sample material is recorded as cDNA or gDNA derived from T cells, B-cell-depleted T cells, or PBMCs.

Authors' data handling: Reference gene primer amplification gave nucleated cell count estimates. TCRdb's copy holds only in-frame clones and misses some; the assay was immunoSEQ multiplex PCR. V and J calls plus clone size are reproduced from that table; the DNA served to infer D and trimming. The data contain about 140,000 clones, 76% of them singletons. This CDR3 spans 15 amino acids. CDR1 is SNHLY, CDR2 FYNNEI, per germline. Trimming shortened V by 7 bases and J by 0 bases, and 16 bases separated the two germline ends. Sequenced: peripheral blood. The chain links TRBV2 to TRBJ2-7; D is possibly TRBD1 (7 bases). This TCR was recovered from a woman older than 75 with active or convalescent COVID-19. This CDR3 reads CASIRGVPSSYEQYF. The CDR3 DNA sequence: TGTGCCAGCATCAGGGGGGTCCCTAGCTCCTACGAGCAGTACTTC.